A selection of T cell receptor beta chains follows, all from one sample in a study of Graves' ophthalmopathy and Graves' hyperthyroidism. TCRdb independently ran MiXCR on the multiplex PCR reads; one entry per CDR3 protein. The sample lists 900,000 to 1,200,000 distinct CDR3 sequences, less than 45% seen once, with more than 9.5% in the top ten. The sequencing sample was made of peripheral blood or thyroid tissue (not recorded which). Receptor source: an adult man with Graves' hyperthyroidism. Each CDR3 is given with its conserved first and last residue. D genes are given only for firm matches. Clone size, where shown, is once, few, many, or a class for clones that have expanded.

>.|TRBJ2-2|19|many|TRBV9
CASSVGRAAGLVLTGELFF
TGTGCCAGCAGCGTAGGGCGCGCGGCAGGTTTGGTGTTGACCGGGGAGCTGTTTTTT
>.|TRBJ1-2|13|.|TRBV10-2
CASSEMTGHGYTF
TGCGCCAGCAGTGAGATGACAGGCCATGGCTACACCTTC
>TRBD1|TRBJ1-4|16|.|TRBV7-9
CASSSARGLANEKLFF
TGTGCCAGCAGCTCCGCGAGGGGGCTGGCTAATGAAAAACTGTTTTTT
>.|TRBJ2-2|17|.|TRBV13
CASRSYEGGPNTGELFF
TGTGCCAGCAGGAGCTATGAGGGGGGGCCTAACACCGGGGAGCTGTTTTTT
>.|TRBJ2-5|14|.|TRBV12-3/TRBV12-4
CASSLIGHQETQYF
TGTGCCAGCAGTTTAATCGGACACCAAGAGACCCAGTACTTC
>.|TRBJ1-1|11|many|TRBV2
CASNLNNEAFF
TGTGCCAGCAACCTCAATAATGAAGCTTTCTTT
>.|TRBJ1-4|15|many|TRBV11-2
CASSARQNLLTKLFF
TGTGCCAGCAGCGCCAGACAGAACCTTTTAACAAAACTGTTTTTT
>TRBD2|TRBJ2-7|16|.|TRBV24-1
CATSGPRTSGSYEQYF
TGTGCCACCAGTGGTCCTCGGACTAGCGGGAGCTACGAGCAGTACTTC
>.|TRBJ1-1|14|many|TRBV6-6
CASSEALVNTEAFF
TGTGCCAGCAGTGAAGCTCTAGTGAACACTGAAGCTTTCTTT
>.|TRBJ1-6|13|many|TRBV14
CASSQGPGSPLHF
TGTGCCAGCAGCCAGGGCCCGGGTTCACCCCTCCACTTT
>TRBD1|TRBJ2-6|19|many|TRBV19
CASSVRRDRGRSGANVLTF
TGTGCCAGTAGTGTTCGCCGGGACAGGGGGCGTTCTGGGGCCAACGTCCTGACTTTC
>.|TRBJ2-1|13|.|TRBV29-1
CSVDASGYNEQFF
TGCAGCGTTGACGCCTCCGGCTACAATGAGCAGTTCTTC
>.|TRBJ1-4|16|many|TRBV5-1
CASSRTIIGANEKLFF
TGCGCCAGCAGCCGGACTATCATTGGAGCTAATGAAAAACTGTTTTTT
>.|TRBJ2-7|13|many|TRBV7-9
CASSSRETYEQYF
TGTGCCAGCAGCTCCCGGGAAACCTACGAGCAGTACTTC
>.|TRBJ1-1|13|many|TRBV29-1
CSAGRGDGTEAFF
TGCAGCGCGGGAAGGGGTGATGGTACTGAAGCTTTCTTT
>.|TRBJ1-1|13|many|TRBV25-1
CASSRVGVPEAFF
TGTGCCAGCAGCAGGGTAGGGGTTCCTGAAGCTTTCTTT
>.|TRBJ1-1|14|many|TRBV5-6
CASTHRNQKFLAFF
TGTGCCAGCACCCATCGGAACCAGAAGTTTTTGGCTTTCTTT
>TRBD1|TRBJ1-5|16|.|TRBV19
CASSSGTGLPSRPQHF
TGTGCCAGTAGTAGTGGGACAGGGCTCCCGTCACGGCCCCAGCATTTT
>TRBD1|TRBJ1-5|16|.|TRBV11-2
CASSSGTGDSNQPQHF
TGTGCCAGCAGTTCCGGGACAGGCGATAGCAATCAGCCCCAGCATTTT
>TRBD1|TRBJ2-5|15|many|TRBV7-9
CASSSPDRGTETQYF
TGTGCCAGCAGCTCACCGGACAGGGGAACCGAGACCCAGTACTTC
>.|TRBJ2-2|13|.|TRBV29-1
CSVRQGLSGELFF
TGCAGCGTTAGGCAGGGGCTTTCGGGGGAGCTGTTTTTT
>.|TRBJ2-3|16|.|TRBV7-9
CASSFRRGVSTDTQYF
TGTGCCAGCAGCTTCCGGCGCGGCGTTAGCACAGATACGCAGTATTTT
>.|TRBJ1-2|11|many|TRBV20-1
CSARGEDGYTF
TGCAGTGCTAGAGGGGAAGATGGCTACACCTTC
>.|TRBJ2-7|15|many|TRBV20-1
CSARVLGERDYEQYF
TGCAGTGCTAGGGTCCTGGGGGAGAGGGACTACGAGCAGTACTTC
>.|TRBJ2-7|11|many|TRBV6-5
CASRKNYEQYF
TGTGCCAGCAGAAAGAACTACGAGCAGTACTTC
>.|TRBJ2-2|16|.|TRBV3-1
CASRHLDGTNTGELFF
TGTGCCAGCAGACACCTGGACGGTACGAACACCGGGGAGCTGTTTTTT
>TRBD1|TRBJ1-1|14|.|TRBV15
CATSGWTGANEAFF
TGTGCCACCAGCGGGTGGACAGGGGCTAATGAAGCTTTCTTT
>.|TRBJ1-1|14|many|TRBV10-3
CASAPTVMNTEAFF
TGTGCCTCTGCTCCCACGGTGATGAACACTGAAGCTTTCTTT
>.|TRBJ1-1|15|few|TRBV5-1
CASSPGRGSNTEAFF
TGCGCCAGCAGCCCGGGCAGGGGATCGAACACTGAAGCTTTCTTT
>TRBD1|TRBJ1-2|14|many|TRBV6-5
CASSLRGLGYGYTF
TGTGCCAGCAGCCTCAGGGGGCTTGGCTATGGCTACACCTTC
>TRBD1|TRBJ1-2|15|once|TRBV5-1
CASSLATTGEGGYTF
TGCGCCAGCAGCTTGGCGACTACAGGGGAGGGAGGCTACACCTTC